This TCR beta chain was observed in a study of blood T cells in healthy people across ages. On this clonotype: What it binds is not known.

General study findings and limits: Nothing was known about donor CMV status, and this possibly confounded expanded clonotype changes.

The CDR3 covers 14 residues. The V end was cut by 5 bases, the J end by 11 bases, with 21 bases between. The germline V gene encodes CDR1 LNHDA and CDR2 SQIVND (reference sequence). The study isolated at least 6.5 million PBMCs from each sample. Extracted total RNA amounted to at least 6 micrograms for each sample. With a J-beta primer mix and a sample-barcoded 5' primer, a second PCR ran 7 to 11 cycles. CDR3-containing paired-end reads numbering at least 2.5 million came from each sample. Using its own MiXCR run on the 5' RACE reads, TCRdb lists one record per CDR3 protein. The profile covers 630,000 or so distinct CDR3 sequences, with 32% appearing a single time and about 16% taken by the ten largest.

The sample taken for sequencing was blood. The origin of this receptor is a woman of 80 years or more in good health. The V and J genes are TRBV19 and TRBJ2-5, with a tentative D call TRBD1 (5 bases). CDR3 nucleotide sequence: TGTGCCAGTAGTCCGGACACGGGTTTCCGAGAGCAGTACTTC. It translates to CASSPDTGFREQYF.